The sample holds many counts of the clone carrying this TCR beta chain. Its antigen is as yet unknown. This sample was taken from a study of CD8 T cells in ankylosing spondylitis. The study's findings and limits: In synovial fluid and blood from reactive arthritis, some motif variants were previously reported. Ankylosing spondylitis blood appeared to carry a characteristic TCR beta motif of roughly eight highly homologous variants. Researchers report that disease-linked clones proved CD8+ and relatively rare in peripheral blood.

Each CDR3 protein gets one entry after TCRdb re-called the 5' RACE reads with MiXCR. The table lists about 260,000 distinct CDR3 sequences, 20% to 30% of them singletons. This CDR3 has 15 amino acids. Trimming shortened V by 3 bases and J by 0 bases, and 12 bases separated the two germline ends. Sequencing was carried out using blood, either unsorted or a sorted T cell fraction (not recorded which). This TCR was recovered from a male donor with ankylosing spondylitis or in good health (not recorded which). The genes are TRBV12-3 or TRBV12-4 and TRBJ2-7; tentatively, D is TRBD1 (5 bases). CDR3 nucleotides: TGTGCCAGCAGTTTCTCAGGGCCCAGCTCCTACGAGCAGTACTTC. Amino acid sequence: CASSFSGPSSYEQYF.